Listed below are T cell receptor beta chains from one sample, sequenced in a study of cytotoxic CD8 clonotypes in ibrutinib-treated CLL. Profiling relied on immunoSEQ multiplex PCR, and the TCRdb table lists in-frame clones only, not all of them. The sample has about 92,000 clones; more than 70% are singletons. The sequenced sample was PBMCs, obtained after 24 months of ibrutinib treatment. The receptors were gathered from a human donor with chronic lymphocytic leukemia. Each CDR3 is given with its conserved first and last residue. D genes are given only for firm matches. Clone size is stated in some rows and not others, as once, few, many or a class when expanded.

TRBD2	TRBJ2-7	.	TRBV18	TGTGCCAGCTCGCCATTACCACGGGGGGGGTACGAGCAGTACTTC	CASSPLPRGGYEQYF
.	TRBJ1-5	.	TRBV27	TGTGCCAGCAGTACGACAGGATTAAATCAGCCCCAGCATTTT	CASSTTGLNQPQHF
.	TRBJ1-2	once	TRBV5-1	TGCGCCAGCAGCTTGGGGCAGCCCCAAGGGGGCTATGGCTACACCTTC	CASSLGQPQGGYGYTF
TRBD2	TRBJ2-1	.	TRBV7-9	TGTGCCAGCAGCTTAGCGGTGACTAGCGGGAGGGCTGAGCAGTTCTTC	CASSLAVTSGRAEQFF
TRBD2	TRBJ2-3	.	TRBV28	TGTGCCAGCAGTTTAAGCCAGGGAAGAGCGGGAGGGCGAAAAGATACGCAGTATTTT	CASSLSQGRAGGRKDTQYF
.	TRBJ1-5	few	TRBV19	TGTGCCACTCAGGGACCCTCATACAATCAGCCCCAGCATTTT	CATQGPSYNQPQHF
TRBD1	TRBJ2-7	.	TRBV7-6	TGTGCCAGCAGCTTAGACTGGGACAGGGACTACGAGCAGTACTTC	CASSLDWDRDYEQYF
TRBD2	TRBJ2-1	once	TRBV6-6	TGTGCCAGCATAATGCGGGAGAGGGATGAGCAGTTCTTC	CASIMRERDEQFF
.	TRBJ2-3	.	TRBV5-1	TGCGCCAGCAGCGCGGGAGACAGGACAGATACGCAGTATTTT	CASSAGDRTDTQYF
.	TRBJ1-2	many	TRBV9	TGTGCCAGCAGCGTAGATGGCTATGGCTACACCTTC	CASSVDGYGYTF
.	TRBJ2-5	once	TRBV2	TGTGCCAGCAGTGAAATGGAGACCCAGTACTTC	CASSEMETQYF
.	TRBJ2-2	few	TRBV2	TGTGCCAGCAGTGAAATCCTAGTCAGGAGGACCGGGGAGCTGTTTTTT	CASSEILVRRTGELFF
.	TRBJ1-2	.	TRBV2	TGTGCCAGCAGTGAATATACAGCTTCGAATGGCTACACCTTC	CASSEYTASNGYTF
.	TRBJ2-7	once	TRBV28	TGTGCCAGCAAATTGAACGGGATAACCTACGAGCAGTACTTC	CASKLNGITYEQYF
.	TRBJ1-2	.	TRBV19	TGTGCCAGTAGTATCGAGGGGAACTATGGCTACACCTTC	CASSIEGNYGYTF
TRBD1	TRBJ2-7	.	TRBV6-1	TGTGCCAGCAGTGAGTCCGGTCTTCGGCCCGGACAGGGGGCGAGGGAGCAGTACTTC	CASSESGLRPGQGAREQYF
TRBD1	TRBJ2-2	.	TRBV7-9	TGTGCCAGCAGCCCTCAACAGGGGGCAGGGACCGGGGAGCTGTTTTTT	CASSPQQGAGTGELFF
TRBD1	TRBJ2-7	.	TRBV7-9	TGTGCCAGCAGCTTAGTGGGCAGTCTGCGGGACAGGGGCTACGAGCAGTACTTC	CASSLVGSLRDRGYEQYF
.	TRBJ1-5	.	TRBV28	TGTGCCAGCACCATTAGTGGGAAAGGAGCAACTCACTATAGCAATCAGCCCCAGCATTTT	CASTISGKGATHYSNQPQHF
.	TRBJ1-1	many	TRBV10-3	TGTGCCATCGGACGATTGAACACTGAAGCTTTCTTT	CAIGRLNTEAFF
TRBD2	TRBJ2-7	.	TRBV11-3	TGTGCCAGCAGCTTACCCTACTCTCCTACTAGCGGGAGGGCCTACGAGCAGTACTTC	CASSLPYSPTSGRAYEQYF
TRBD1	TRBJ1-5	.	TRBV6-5	TGTGCCAGCAGTTACCAAGGACAGGGCAATCAGCCCCAGCATTTT	CASSYQGQGNQPQHF
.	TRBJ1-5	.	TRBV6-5	TGTGCCAGCAGCATTACCGTTGATCAGCCCCAGCATTTT	CASSITVDQPQHF
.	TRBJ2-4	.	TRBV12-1	TGTGCCAGCAGCTTAGGACTAGCGGGAGCCAAAAACATTCAGTACTTC	CASSLGLAGAKNIQYF
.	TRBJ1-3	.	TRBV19	TGTGCCAGTAGTCCCCTAGGAGGAATTTCTGGAAACACCATATATTTT	CASSPLGGISGNTIYF
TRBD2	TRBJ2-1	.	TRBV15	TGTGCCACCAGCAGAGATCTAGGGGGACTAGCAAACAATGAGCAGTTCTTC	CATSRDLGGLANNEQFF
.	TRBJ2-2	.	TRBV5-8	TGTGCCAGCAGCTTGGGGTTAAGGGGCTCCACCGGGGAGCTGTTTTTT	CASSLGLRGSTGELFF
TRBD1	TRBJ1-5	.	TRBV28	TGTGCCAGCAGTATACAGGGGGCCGGGACTCAGCCCCAGCATTTT	CASSIQGAGTQPQHF
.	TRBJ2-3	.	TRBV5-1	TGCGCCAGCAGCCGAAGCGGAGCCACAGATACGCAGTATTTT	CASSRSGATDTQYF
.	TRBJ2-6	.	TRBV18	TGTGCCAGCTCACCGCAGAGAACTACCTCTGGGGCCAACGTCCTGACTTTC	CASSPQRTTSGANVLTF
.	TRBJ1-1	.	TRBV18	TGTGCCAGCTCACCTGGACAGCTAAACACTGAAGCTTTCTTT	CASSPGQLNTEAFF
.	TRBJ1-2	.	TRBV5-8	TGTGCCAGCAGCCGACGGACAGCGGCCGACACCTTC	CASSRRTAADTF
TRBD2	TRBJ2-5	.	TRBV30	TGTGCCTGGAGTGTACGACTAGCGGAGACCCAGTACTTC	CAWSVRLAETQYF
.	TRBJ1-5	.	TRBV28	TGTGCCAGCAGTTTGGGGGTAAGGCCCCAGCATTTT	CASSLGVRPQHF
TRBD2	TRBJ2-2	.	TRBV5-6	TGTGCCAGCAGCTTAGCGGGGCAGAACACCGGGGAGCTGTTTTTT	CASSLAGQNTGELFF
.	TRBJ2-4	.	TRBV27	TGTGCCAGCAGGGCAAGGGGTGAGGCATTTATAGCCAAAAACATTCAGTACTTC	CASRARGEAFIAKNIQYF
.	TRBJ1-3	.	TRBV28	TGTGCCAGCAGACTCTCTGGAAACACCATATATTTT	CASRLSGNTIYF
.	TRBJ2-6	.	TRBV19	TGTGCCAGTAGTCCGAGGGGTTCTGGGGCCAACGTCCTGACTTTC	CASSPRGSGANVLTF
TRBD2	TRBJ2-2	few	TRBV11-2	TGTGCCAGCACGGCGGGAGGTGGAACCGGGGAGCTGTTTTTT	CASTAGGGTGELFF
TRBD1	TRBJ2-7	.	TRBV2	TGTGCCAGCAAGGTTTTGGGGACAGGGCACTACGAGCAGTACTTC	CASKVLGTGHYEQYF
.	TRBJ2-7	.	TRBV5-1	TGCGCCAGCAGCTTGGGCGAGGCCTACGAGCAGTACTTC	CASSLGEAYEQYF
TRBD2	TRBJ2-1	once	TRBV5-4	TGTGCCAGCAGCTTGGACCAGCGGGGCTACAATGAGCAGTTCTTC	CASSLDQRGYNEQFF
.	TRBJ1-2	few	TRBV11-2	TGTGCCAGCAGCCCGGAGGGTTTGGGTGGCTACACCTTC	CASSPEGLGGYTF
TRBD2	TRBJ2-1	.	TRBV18	TGTGCCAGCTCACCCCGAGGACTAGCGGGGAATGAGCAGTTCTTC	CASSPRGLAGNEQFF